These T cell receptor beta chains were read from a single sample in a study of blood T cells in healthy people across ages. TCRdb re-called the 5' RACE reads with MiXCR, one entry per CDR3 protein. Of roughly 700,000 distinct CDR3 sequences in the sample, more than 40% are singletons; the top ten hold around 32%. Sequencing used blood. These receptors were collected from a woman aged 60-70 years in good health. CDR3s include the opening cysteine and the closing phenylalanine or tryptophan. A D gene is named only where the DNA matches it firmly. The size field is filled for only some rows; it gives once, few, many or a size class.

>TRBJ2-1|TRBV15|-|many
CATSRDSQGLSSEQFF
TGTGCCACCAGCAGAGATAGTCAGGGGCTGTCAAGCGAGCAGTTCTTC
>TRBJ1-5|TRBV27|-|-
CASSLYAGGNSNQPQHF
TGTGCCAGCAGTTTATATGCGGGGGGGAATAGCAATCAGCCCCAGCATTTT
>TRBJ2-3|TRBV20-1|-|few
CSARDQGGGSDTQYF
TGCAGTGCTAGAGATCAGGGAGGAGGATCAGATACGCAGTATTTT
>TRBJ1-2|TRBV4-3|-|-
CASSQDAIQGDGDYGYTF
TGCGCCAGCAGCCAAGATGCTATACAGGGAGATGGAGACTATGGCTACACCTTC
>TRBJ2-5|TRBV7-9|TRBD2|many
CASSLGLAAQETQYF
TGTGCCAGCAGCTTAGGACTAGCGGCTCAAGAGACCCAGTACTTC
>TRBJ2-3|TRBV20-1|TRBD2|-
CSAGLAGAGDTQYF
TGCAGTGCGGGACTAGCGGGAGCGGGAGATACGCAGTATTTT
>TRBJ1-2|TRBV15|-|-
CATSRDRQAYGYTF
TGTGCCACCAGCAGAGATCGACAGGCTTATGGCTACACCTTC
>TRBJ2-1|TRBV6-6|-|few
CASSNTQRTEQFF
TGTGCCAGCAGTAACACGCAGAGGACAGAGCAGTTCTTC
>TRBJ2-7|TRBV29-1|TRBD1|-
CSAFWVPGTGVAYEQYF
TGCAGCGCCTTCTGGGTCCCCGGGACAGGGGTAGCCTACGAGCAGTACTTC
>TRBJ2-5|TRBV7-6|-|once
CASSLGHRLTDEQYF
TGTGCCAGCAGCTTAGGGCACCGACTGACCGATGAGCAGTACTTC
>TRBJ2-7|TRBV28|TRBD2|-
CASSFTGTSEYEQYF
TGTGCCAGCAGTTTCACCGGGACTAGCGAGTACGAGCAGTACTTC
>TRBJ1-1|TRBV20-1|-|-
CSARGQLRNTEAFF
TGCAGTGCTAGAGGTCAACTAAGGAACACTGAAGCTTTCTTT
>TRBJ2-1|TRBV6-1|TRBD1|few
CASSARGTGTDEQFF
TGTGCCAGCAGCGCCCGCGGGACAGGGACCGATGAGCAGTTCTTC
>TRBJ2-1|TRBV29-1|-|-
CSVEQTGRIPFF
TGCAGCGTTGAACAGACAGGTAGGATCCCGTTCTTC
>TRBJ2-1|TRBV24-1|-|-
CATRSTRSEQFF
TGTGCCACACGGAGTACCCGGAGTGAGCAGTTCTTC
>TRBJ2-7|TRBV27|-|-
CASSLGPVTYEQYF
TGTGCCAGCAGTTTAGGTCCAGTTACCTACGAGCAGTACTTC
>TRBJ2-1|TRBV4-3|-|-
CASSLDRAQSNEQFF
TGCGCCAGCAGCCTGGACAGAGCTCAAAGCAATGAGCAGTTCTTC
>TRBJ1-1|TRBV7-9|-|-
CASSPNRVPEDTEAFF
TGTGCCAGCAGCCCCAACAGGGTCCCGGAGGACACTGAAGCTTTCTTT
>TRBJ2-5|TRBV5-1|TRBD2|-
CASSLGLAGPLETQYF
TGCGCCAGCAGCCTAGGACTAGCGGGCCCTCTGGAGACCCAGTACTTC